Sequencing of this T cell receptor (beta chain) was carried out in a study of cytomegalovirus exposure and HLA in healthy donors. Study-level results: The study flagged some 170 TCR beta chains as cytomegalovirus-associated.

The CDR3 runs to 12 residues. CDR1 is MNHNS, CDR2 SASEGT, per germline. V was trimmed by 2 bases and J by 3 bases, leaving 5 bases between them. Use of 60 Vbeta and 13 Jbeta primers characterized the PCR. Assay used: immunoSEQ multiplex PCR; TCRdb lists only in-frame clones, some missing. The sample gives 95,000 to 100,000 clones, 60% to 75% of which show up once; about 9.4% is in the top ten. Concerning this clone: The antigen is unknown.

The chain combines TRBV6-1 with TRBJ2-7; D gene ambiguous. Material for sequencing was PBMCs. The sequence was obtained from a man over 45 in good health and CMV-seronegative. The CDR3 loop is CASSELRYEQYF. CDR3 nucleotide sequence: TGTGCCAGCAGTGAATTGCGCTACGAGCAGTACTTC.